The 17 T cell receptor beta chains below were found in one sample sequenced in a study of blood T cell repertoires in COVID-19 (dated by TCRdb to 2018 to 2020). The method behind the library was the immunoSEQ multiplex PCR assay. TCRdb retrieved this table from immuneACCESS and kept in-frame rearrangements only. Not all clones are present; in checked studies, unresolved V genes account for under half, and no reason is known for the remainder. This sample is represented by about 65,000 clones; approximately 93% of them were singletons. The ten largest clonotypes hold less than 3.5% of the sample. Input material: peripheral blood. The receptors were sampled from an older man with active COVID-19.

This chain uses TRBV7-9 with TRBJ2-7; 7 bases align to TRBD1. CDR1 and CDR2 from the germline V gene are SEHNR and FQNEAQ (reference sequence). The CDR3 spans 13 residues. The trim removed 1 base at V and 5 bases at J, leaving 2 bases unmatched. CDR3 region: CASSLDRGHEQYF. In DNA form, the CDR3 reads TGTGCCAGCAGCTTAGACAGGGGCCACGAGCAGTACTTC. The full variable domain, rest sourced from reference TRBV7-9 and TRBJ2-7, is DTGVSQNPRHKITKRGQNVTFRCDPISEHNRLYWYRQTLGQGPEFLTYFQNEAQLEKSRLLSDRFSAERPKGSFSTLEIQRTEQGDSAMYLCASSLDRGHEQYFGPGTRLTVT.

The DNA for the CDR3 is TGTGCCAGCAGACCCGACAGGCCGCTGAGCAATCAGCCCCAGCATTTT. Its translation: CASRPDRPLSNQPQHF. V gene TRBV27 combines with J gene TRBJ1-5, with D possibly TRBD1 on 6 matching bases. CDR1 is MNHEY, CDR2 SMNVEV, per germline (reference sequence). The CDR3 has 16 residues. Trimming removed 6 bases at V and 1 base at J, with 16 bases between.

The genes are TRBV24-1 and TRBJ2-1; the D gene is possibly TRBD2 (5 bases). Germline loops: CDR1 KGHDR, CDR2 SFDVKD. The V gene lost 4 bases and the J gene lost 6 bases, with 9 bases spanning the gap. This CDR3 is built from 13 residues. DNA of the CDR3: TGTGCCACCAGTGAGGACTGGAGCAATGAGCAGTTCTTC. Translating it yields CATSEDWSNEQFF.

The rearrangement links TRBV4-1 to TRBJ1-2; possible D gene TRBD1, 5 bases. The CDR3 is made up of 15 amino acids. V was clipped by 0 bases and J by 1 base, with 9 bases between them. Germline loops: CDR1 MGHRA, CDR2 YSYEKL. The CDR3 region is CASSQDMGLNYGYTF. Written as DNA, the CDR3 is TGCGCCAGCAGCCAAGATATGGGGCTTAACTATGGCTACACCTTC.

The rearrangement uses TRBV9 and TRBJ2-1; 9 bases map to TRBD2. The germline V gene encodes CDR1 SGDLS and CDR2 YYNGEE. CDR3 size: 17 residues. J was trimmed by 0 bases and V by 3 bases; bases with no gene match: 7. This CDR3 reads CASSGPSRGGSYNEQFF. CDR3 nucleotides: TGTGCCAGCAGCGGGCCTTCGCGGGGGGGCTCCTACAATGAGCAGTTCTTC.

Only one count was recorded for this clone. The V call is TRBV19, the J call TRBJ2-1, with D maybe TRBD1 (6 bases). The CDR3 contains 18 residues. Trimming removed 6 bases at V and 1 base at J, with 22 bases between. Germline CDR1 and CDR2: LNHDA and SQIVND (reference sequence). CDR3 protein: CASRPNQFPRGSYNEQFF. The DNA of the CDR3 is TGTGCCAGTAGACCAAACCAATTCCCCAGGGGTTCCTACAATGAGCAGTTCTTC.

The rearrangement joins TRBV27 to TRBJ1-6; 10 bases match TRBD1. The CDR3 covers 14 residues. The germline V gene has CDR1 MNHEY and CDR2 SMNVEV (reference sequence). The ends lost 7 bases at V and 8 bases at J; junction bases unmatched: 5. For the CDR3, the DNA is TGTGCCAGCACCAGGGACAGGGGATATTCACCCCTCCACTTT. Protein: CASTRDRGYSPLHF.

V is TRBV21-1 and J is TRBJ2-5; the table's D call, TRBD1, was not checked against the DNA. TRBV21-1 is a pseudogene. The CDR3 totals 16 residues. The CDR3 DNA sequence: TGTGCCAGCAGCCACCGGACAGGGCCAGGGTCGGAGACCCAGTACTTC. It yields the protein CASSHRTGPGSETQYF.

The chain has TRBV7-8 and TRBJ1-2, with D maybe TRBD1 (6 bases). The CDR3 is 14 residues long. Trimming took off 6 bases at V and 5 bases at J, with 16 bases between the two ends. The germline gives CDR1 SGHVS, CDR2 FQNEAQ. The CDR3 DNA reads TGTGCCAGCAGTCAAGGGGGGGGCCGGTATGGCTACACCTTC. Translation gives CASSQGGGRYGYTF.

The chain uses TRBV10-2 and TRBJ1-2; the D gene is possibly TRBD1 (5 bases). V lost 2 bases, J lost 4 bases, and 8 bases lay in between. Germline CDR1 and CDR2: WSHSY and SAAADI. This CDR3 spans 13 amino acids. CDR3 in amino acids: CASSEMQGYGYTF. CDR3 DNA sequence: TGCGCCAGCAGTGAGATGCAGGGCTATGGCTACACCTTC.

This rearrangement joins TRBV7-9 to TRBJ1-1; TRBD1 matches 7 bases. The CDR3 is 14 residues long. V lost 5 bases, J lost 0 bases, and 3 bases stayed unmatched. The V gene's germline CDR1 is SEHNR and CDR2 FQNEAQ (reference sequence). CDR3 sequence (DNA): TGTGCCAGCAGCCGGACAGGCATGAACACTGAAGCTTTCTTT. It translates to CASSRTGMNTEAFF. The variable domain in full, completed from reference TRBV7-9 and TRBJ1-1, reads DTGVSQNPRHKITKRGQNVTFRCDPISEHNRLYWYRQTLGQGPEFLTYFQNEAQLEKSRLLSDRFSAERPKGSFSTLEIQRTEQGDSAMYLCASSRTGMNTEAFFGQGTRLTVV.

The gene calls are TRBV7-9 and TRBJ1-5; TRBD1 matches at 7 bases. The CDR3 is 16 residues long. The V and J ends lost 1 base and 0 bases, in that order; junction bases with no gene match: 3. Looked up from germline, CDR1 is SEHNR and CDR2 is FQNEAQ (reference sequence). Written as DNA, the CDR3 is TGTGCCAGCAGCTTAGAGACAGGGCTTAGCAATCAGCCCCAGCATTTT. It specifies CASSLETGLSNQPQHF.

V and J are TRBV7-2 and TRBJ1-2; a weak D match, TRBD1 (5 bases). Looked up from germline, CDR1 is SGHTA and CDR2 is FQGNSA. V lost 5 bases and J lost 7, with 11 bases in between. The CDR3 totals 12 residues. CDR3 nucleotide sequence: TGTGCCAGCAGCCCGGACACTTTTGGCTACACCTTC. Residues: CASSPDTFGYTF.

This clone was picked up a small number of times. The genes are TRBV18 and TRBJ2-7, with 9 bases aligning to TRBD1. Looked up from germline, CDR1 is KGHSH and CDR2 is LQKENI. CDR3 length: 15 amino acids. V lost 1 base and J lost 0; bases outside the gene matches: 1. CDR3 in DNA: TGTGCCAGCTCACCACGGGACAGGGTCTCCTACGAGCAGTACTTC. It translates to CASSPRDRVSYEQYF.

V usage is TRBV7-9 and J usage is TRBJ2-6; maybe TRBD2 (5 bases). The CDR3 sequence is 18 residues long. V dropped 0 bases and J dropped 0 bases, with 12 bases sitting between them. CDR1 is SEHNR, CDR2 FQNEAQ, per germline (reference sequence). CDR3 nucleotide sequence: TGTGCCAGCAGCTTAGCTGGAGGTTCGAGCTCTGGGGCCAACGTCCTGACTTTC. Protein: CASSLAGGSSSGANVLTF.

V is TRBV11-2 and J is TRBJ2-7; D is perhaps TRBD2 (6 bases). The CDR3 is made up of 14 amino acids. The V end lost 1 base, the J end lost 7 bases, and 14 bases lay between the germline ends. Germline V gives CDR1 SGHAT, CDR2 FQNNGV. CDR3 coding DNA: TGTGCCAGCAGCTTAGGAGGAGGGGTAGGTGAGCAGTACTTC. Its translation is CASSLGGGVGEQYF.

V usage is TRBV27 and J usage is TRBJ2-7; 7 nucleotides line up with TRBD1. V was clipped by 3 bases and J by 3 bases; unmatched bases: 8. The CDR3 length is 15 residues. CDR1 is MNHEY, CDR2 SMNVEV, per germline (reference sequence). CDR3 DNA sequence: TGTGCCAGCAGTTTGGACTCAGGGGGAAACTACGAGCAGTACTTC. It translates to CASSLDSGGNYEQYF.